The TCR beta chain under discussion was sequenced for a study of blood T cell repertoires in COVID-19. Study in general: There were acute and convalescent COVID-19 samples, and they came from the United States, Italy and Spain. Nucleic acid was either cDNA or gDNA, and it came from T cells, B-cell-depleted T cells, or PBMCs.

The V gene's germline CDR1 is LNHDA and CDR2 SQIVND (reference sequence). This CDR3 is 16 amino acids long. Between the trimmed V and J ends, which lost 2 bases and 1 base, there was a span of 14 bases. How the authors handled the data: Nucleated cell counts were estimated from reference gene primer amplification. Some clones are missing from TCRdb's copy, which holds only in-frame ones; the method was immunoSEQ multiplex PCR. V and J calls and clone size are those listed in that table; D and trimming were worked out from the DNA. The sample holds hundreds of thousands of clones; approximately 89% are singletons and the top ten take 6.9%.

This clonotype originated in a woman younger than 45 who had recovered from COVID-19. Source material: peripheral blood. The chain uses TRBV19 and TRBJ1-2; no reliable D call. The CDR3 here is CASSINGLRVNYGYTF. In DNA form, the CDR3 reads TGTGCCAGTAGTATAAACGGACTCCGGGTTAACTATGGCTACACCTTC.